These 13 T cell receptor beta chains were sequenced from one sample in a study of patients and donors after allogeneic stem cell transplantation. TCRdb fed the RT-PCR reads into MiXCR, producing one record per CDR3 protein. The repertoire holds approximately 410,000 distinct CDR3 sequences, with 16% as singletons. The source material was blood, either unsorted or a sorted T cell fraction (not recorded which). These receptors originate from a human donor who was either an allogeneic HSCT recipient or a stem cell or donor lymphocyte infusion donor (not recorded which). It is not recorded whose cells these are; they may come from a transplant donor.

This clonotype was counted a few times. The genes are TRBV4-3 and TRBJ2-2; D not certain. The CDR3 length is 15 residues. CDR1 is LGHNA and CDR2 is YSLEER in the germline V gene. V dropped 3 bases and J dropped 7 bases, with 15 bases sitting between them. CDR3 coding DNA: TGCGCCAGCAGCCAGGACCGCACCTCTGGCGGGGAGCTGTTTTTT. Translating gives CASSQDRTSGGELFF.

This clonotype was detected many times. The V gene is TRBV12-3 or TRBV12-4, the J gene TRBJ2-5; TRBD2 matches at 8 bases. This CDR3 has 15 amino acids. V dropped 6 bases and J dropped 3; count of bases not matched to a gene: 9. The CDR3 sequence is CASSLRGGMKETQYF. The CDR3, as DNA: TGTGCCAGCAGCCTTCGGGGGGGCATGAAAGAGACCCAGTACTTC.

This clonotype was seen a few times. The chain uses TRBV6-1 and TRBJ1-1, with a tentative D call TRBD1 (6 bases). From germline, CDR1 is MNHNS and CDR2 SASEGT. The CDR3 runs to 13 residues. V was cut by 7 bases and J by 3 bases, with 12 bases left in between. In nucleotides, the CDR3 is TGTGCCAGCAAAACAGGGAAGGACACTGAAGCTTTCTTT. This codes for CASKTGKDTEAFF.

This clonotype has just a few counts. J is TRBJ2-5 and V is TRBV24-1; 10 bases fit TRBD1. V dropped 4 bases and J dropped 5; count of bases not matched to a gene: 6. Germline loops: CDR1 KGHDR, CDR2 SFDVKD. The CDR3 extends over 15 amino acids. The CDR3 loop reads CATSDQGDRGETQYF. The CDR3 DNA follows: TGTGCCACCAGTGACCAGGGGGACAGGGGTGAGACCCAGTACTTC.

This clonotype occurred a few times. This chain connects TRBV7-2 to TRBJ2-1; no firm D call. The CDR3 consists of 14 residues. CDR1 and CDR2 (germline): SGHTA, FQGNSA. Between the trimmed V and J ends, which lost 5 bases and 8 bases, there was a span of 16 bases. The CDR3 is CASSPSTQHYEQFF. The CDR3 nucleotides are TGTGCCAGCAGCCCCTCGACCCAGCATTATGAGCAGTTCTTC.

The V gene is TRBV4-3, the J gene TRBJ1-1; a weak D match, TRBD1 (6 bases). V was shortened by 0 bases and J by 3 bases, with 11 bases between the two germline ends. CDR1 and CDR2 (germline): LGHNA, YSLEER. The CDR3 contains 15 residues. CDR3 region: CASSQETGRHTEAFF. DNA for the CDR3: TGCGCCAGCAGCCAAGAAACAGGGCGGCACACTGAAGCTTTCTTT.

This clonotype has more than one count but fewer than ten. This chain joins TRBV3-1 and TRBJ2-1; D may be TRBD2 (5 bases). Germline values: CDR1 LGHDT, CDR2 YNNKEL (reference sequence). The CDR3 spans 15 residues. The V end was cut by 4 bases, the J end by 0 bases, with 10 bases between. In DNA, the CDR3 is TGTGCCAGCAGCCTGGACTGGGTCTCCTACAATGAGCAGTTCTTC. Translating gives CASSLDWVSYNEQFF.

The rearrangement joins TRBV10-3 to TRBJ1-2; D gene unclear. The ends were cut back, 0 bases at V and 6 bases at J, with 11 bases in the middle. Germline V gives CDR1 ENHRY, CDR2 SYGVKD. This CDR3 region has 14 residues. The DNA for the CDR3 is TGTGCCATCAGTGAGTCAGGAGGGAGCGATGGCTACACCTTC. Encoded protein: CAISESGGSDGYTF.

This clonotype was observed at least ten times. V gene TRBV12-3 or TRBV12-4 combines with J gene TRBJ2-3; 7 nucleotides align to TRBD1. The length of the CDR3 is 15 residues. V lost 4 bases to trimming and J lost 2 bases; unmatched junction nucleotides: 6. The CDR3 protein is CASSSRDRITDTQYF. The CDR3 region has the DNA TGTGCCAGCAGTTCCAGGGACAGAATCACAGATACGCAGTATTTT.

This clonotype was counted at least ten times. The rearrangement uses TRBV4-3 and TRBJ2-1; 9 bases align to TRBD1. The V gene's germline CDR1 is LGHNA and CDR2 YSLEER. The CDR3 has 18 residues. With 0 bases clipped from V and 8 bases from J, the junction kept 14 bases outside the gene matches. CDR3 sequence: CASSQDSTRQGVGDEQFF. The DNA for the CDR3 is TGCGCCAGCAGCCAAGATTCTACCAGACAGGGGGTCGGCGATGAGCAGTTCTTC.

This chain links TRBV2 with TRBJ1-5; D may be TRBD1 (6 bases). The ends were cut back, 2 bases at V and 5 bases at J, with 16 bases in the middle. Germline V gives CDR1 SNHLY, CDR2 FYNNEI. The CDR3 has 16 amino acids. The DNA of the CDR3 is TGTGCCAGCAGTGAACCCCCGGACAGTTCTTATCAGCCCCAGCATTTT. This codes for CASSEPPDSSYQPQHF.

This clonotype was detected many times. The rearrangement uses TRBV20-1 and TRBJ2-7; the D gene is possibly TRBD2 (6 bases). The CDR3 runs 15 residues. V gave up 0 bases and J gave up 2 bases, with 14 bases separating them. Germline V gene sequence: CDR1 DFQATT, CDR2 SNEGSKA (reference sequence). The CDR3 region has the DNA TGCAGTGCTAGAGATTCGGGGCTAGCGACCTACGAGCAGTACTTC. It yields the protein CSARDSGLATYEQYF.

In its sample, this clonotype was seen a few times. The chain combines TRBV18 with TRBJ2-2, with D perhaps matching TRBD1 (6 bases). Trimming removed 5 bases at V and 1 base at J, with 11 bases between. Germline V gene data show CDR1 as KGHSH and CDR2 as LQKENI. The CDR3 runs 15 residues. CDR3 bases: TGTGCCAGCTCAACCGGGACAAAGAACACCGGGGAGCTGTTTTTT. It encodes CASSTGTKNTGELFF.